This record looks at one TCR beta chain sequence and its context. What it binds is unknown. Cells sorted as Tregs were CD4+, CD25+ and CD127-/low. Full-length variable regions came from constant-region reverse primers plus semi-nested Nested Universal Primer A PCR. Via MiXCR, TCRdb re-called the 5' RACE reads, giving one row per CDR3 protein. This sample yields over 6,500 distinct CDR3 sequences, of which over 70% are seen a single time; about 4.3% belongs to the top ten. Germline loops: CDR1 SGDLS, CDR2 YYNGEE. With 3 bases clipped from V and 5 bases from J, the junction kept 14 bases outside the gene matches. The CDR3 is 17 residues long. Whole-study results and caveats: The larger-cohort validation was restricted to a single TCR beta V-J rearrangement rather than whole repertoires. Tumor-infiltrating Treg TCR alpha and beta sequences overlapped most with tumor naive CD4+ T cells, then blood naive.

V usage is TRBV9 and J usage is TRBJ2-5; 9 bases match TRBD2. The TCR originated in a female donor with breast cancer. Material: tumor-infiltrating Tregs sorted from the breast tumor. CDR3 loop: CASSAGLALKADETQYF. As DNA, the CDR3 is TGTGCCAGCAGCGCCGGACTAGCGCTTAAGGCGGATGAGACCCAGTACTTC. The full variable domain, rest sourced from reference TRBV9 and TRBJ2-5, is DSGVTQTPKHLITATGQRVTLRCSPRSGDLSVYWYQQSLDQGLQFLIQYYNGEERAKGNILERFSAQQFPDLHSELNLSSLELGDSALYFCASSAGLALKADETQYFGPGTRLLVL.